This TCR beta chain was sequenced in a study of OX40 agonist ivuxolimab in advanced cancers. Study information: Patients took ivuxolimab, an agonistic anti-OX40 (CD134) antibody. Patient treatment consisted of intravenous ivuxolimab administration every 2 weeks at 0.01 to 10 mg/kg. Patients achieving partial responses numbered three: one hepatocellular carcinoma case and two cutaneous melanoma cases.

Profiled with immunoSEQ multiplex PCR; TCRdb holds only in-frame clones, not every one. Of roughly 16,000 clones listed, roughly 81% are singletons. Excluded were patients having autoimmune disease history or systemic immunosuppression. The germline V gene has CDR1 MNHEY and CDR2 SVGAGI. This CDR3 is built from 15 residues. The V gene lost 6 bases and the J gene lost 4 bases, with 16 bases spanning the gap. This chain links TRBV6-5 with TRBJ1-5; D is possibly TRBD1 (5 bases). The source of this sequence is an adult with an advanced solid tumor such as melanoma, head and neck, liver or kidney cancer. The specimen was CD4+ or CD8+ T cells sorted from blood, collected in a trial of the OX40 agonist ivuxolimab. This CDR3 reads CASSIIGGGNQPQHF. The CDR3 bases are TGTGCCAGCAGCATAATCGGGGGGGGAAATCAGCCCCAGCATTTT.